This TCR beta chain was captured by sequencing in a study of early stage breast cancer tumors. Sequencing was performed with immunoSEQ multiplex PCR; in TCRdb, only in-frame clones are kept and a portion is missing. The top ten clones hold approximately 7.1% of a sample with about 41,000 clones, 70% to 80% of them seen once. Germline CDR1 is SGHDN and CDR2 is FVKESK. The ends lost 3 bases at V and 5 bases at J; junction bases unmatched: 11. CDR3 length: 16 amino acids. The table lists this clone with a count of one. Specimen: blood. The clonotype comes from a person in their fifties with breast cancer. The chain is built from TRBV14 and TRBJ2-5; 8 bases map to TRBD2. CDR3 DNA: TGTGCCAGCAGCCATAACAGCGGGGGCCTCTGGGAGACCCAGTACTTC. Encoded protein: CASSHNSGGLWETQYF.